The 15 T cell receptor beta chains presented below share a single source sample, sequenced in a study of blood T cell repertoires in COVID-19. Measured with immunoSEQ multiplex PCR; TCRdb has only the in-frame clones, and not every one. The sample has 220,000 or so clones, roughly 84% seen once; the top ten hold approximately 6.2%. Sequenced material: PBMCs or T cells enriched from blood (not recorded which). The receptors stem from a woman aged 40 to 50 who had recovered from COVID-19.

The J gene is TRBJ2-5, the V gene TRBV7-9, with 7 positions matching TRBD1. Germline values: CDR1 SEHNR, CDR2 FQNEAQ (reference sequence). V lost 6 bases, J lost 5 bases, and 6 bases stayed unmatched. This CDR3 is 13 amino acids long. CDR3: CASRLGGRETQYF. CDR3 coding DNA: TGTGCCAGCAGGCTAGGGGGCAGGGAGACCCAGTACTTC.

The V gene is TRBV24-1, the J gene TRBJ1-2; D not resolved. The CDR3 sequence is 15 residues long. Germline V gene data show CDR1 as KGHDR and CDR2 as SFDVKD. The germline V and J ends were trimmed by 4 bases and 9 bases, with 20 bases remaining between them. CDR3 loop: CATSDPNVSLWRYTF. The CDR3 nucleotides are TGTGCCACCAGTGACCCTAACGTTAGCTTATGGCGCTACACCTTC.

The chain is built from TRBV6-5 and TRBJ1-1; tentative D call: TRBD1 (6 bases). The CDR3 sequence is 13 residues long. Germline V lookup: CDR1 MNHEY, CDR2 SVGAGI. V was pared by 9 bases and J by 8 bases, with 19 bases between. The CDR3 spells CASHREGLVEAFF. The CDR3 nucleotides are TGTGCCAGTCACAGGGAGGGGCTGGTGGAAGCTTTCTTT.

J is TRBJ1-6 and V is TRBV12-3 or TRBV12-4; 7 bases are a match to TRBD1. With V trimmed by 6 bases and J by 6 bases, 2 bases remained unmatched. The length of the CDR3 is 13 residues. The CDR3 reads CASRGDSNSPLHF. The CDR3 DNA reads TGTGCCAGCAGGGGGGACAGTAATTCACCCCTCCACTTT.

The chain joins TRBV18 to TRBJ2-7; 9 nucleotides align to TRBD1. V dropped 0 bases and J dropped 6; count of bases not matched to a gene: 12. The CDR3 is 17 amino acids. The V gene's germline CDR1 is KGHSH and CDR2 LQKENI. CDR3: CASSPPAAGTGSTEQYF. In nucleotides, the CDR3 is TGTGCCAGCTCACCACCGGCTGCGGGGACAGGGAGTACCGAGCAGTACTTC.

The rearrangement links TRBV19 to TRBJ1-5; 8 nucleotides match TRBD1. Germline CDR1 reads LNHDA; CDR2 reads SQIVND (reference sequence). J gave up 9 bases and V 8 bases, and 12 bases lay outside the gene matches. The CDR3 spans 14 residues. The CDR3 is CASQPGTGAGPQHF. CDR3 DNA sequence: TGTGCCAGTCAACCTGGGACAGGTGCAGGGCCCCAGCATTTT.

Remarks on this clone: This may come from a read error, since a much larger clone is one base off. CDR3 DNA: TGTGCCAGCAGCTTCACAGGGAACACTGAAGCTTTCTTT. Residues: CASSFTGNTEAFF. This rearrangement joins TRBV7-3 to TRBJ1-1; D possibly corresponds to TRBD1 (5 bases). Per germline, CDR1 SGHTA and CDR2 FQGTGA. V gave up 3 bases and J gave up 1 base, with 6 bases separating them. The CDR3 runs 13 residues.

The V and J genes are TRBV2 and TRBJ1-2; D uncertain. CDR1 is SNHLY, CDR2 FYNNEI, per germline. The CDR3 consists of 14 residues. Trimming removed 6 bases at V and 4 bases at J, with 15 bases between. CDR3 bases: TGTGCCAGCAGCCCAAACGTGGCAGTCTATGGCTACACCTTC. The encoded protein is CASSPNVAVYGYTF.

CDR3 sequence (DNA): TGTGCCAGCAGCTTATCGGCAGGGGATGGCTACACCTTC. Its protein product is CASSLSAGDGYTF. The rearrangement joins TRBV5-6 to TRBJ1-2; possibly TRBD1 for D (6 bases). CDR3 size: 13 residues. Deletions cut 2 bases from V and 6 bases from J, with 11 bases between. Germline CDR1 SGHDT, CDR2 YYEEEE.

The rearrangement joins TRBV3-1 (or the pseudogene TRBV3-2) to TRBJ1-5; D might be TRBD1 (6 bases). From germline, CDR1 is LGHDT and CDR2 YNNKEL (reference sequence). The V end was cut by 4 bases, the J end by 4 bases, with 11 bases between. The CDR3 is 14 amino acids. The CDR3 bases are TGTGCCAGCAGCCCGGGACATCGGAATCAGCCCCAGCATTTT. Its translation is CASSPGHRNQPQHF.

This chain links TRBV7-9 with TRBJ1-1, with D unresolved. Germline-derived CDR1 and CDR2 are SEHNR and FQNEAQ (reference sequence). V lost 2 bases and J 3 bases, leaving 10 bases between the germline ends. The length of the CDR3 is 14 residues. In DNA form, the CDR3 reads TGTGCCAGCAGCTTACCTGCCTATTACACTGAAGCTTTCTTT. Translated: CASSLPAYYTEAFF.

The chain couples TRBV19 to TRBJ1-5; D is ambiguous. Germline V gene lookup returns CDR1 LNHDA and CDR2 SQIVND (reference sequence). Trimming took 2 bases from V and 1 from J, leaving 9 bases between them. This CDR3 comprises 15 residues. The CDR3 reads CASSIRGMSNQPQHF. The CDR3 DNA is TGTGCCAGTAGTATACGGGGAATGAGCAATCAGCCCCAGCATTTT.

The V and J genes are TRBV3-1 (or the pseudogene TRBV3-2) and TRBJ2-2; a weak D match, TRBD1 (6 bases). Trimming took 2 bases from V and 8 from J, leaving 12 bases between them. Germline V lookup: CDR1 LGHDT, CDR2 YNNKEL (reference sequence). The CDR3 runs to 14 residues. The CDR3 nucleotides are TGTGCCAGCAGCCAATACGGGACAACGGGGGAGCTGTTTTTT. It codes for CASSQYGTTGELFF.

The J gene is TRBJ2-7, the V gene TRBV6-2 or TRBV6-3; unclear D gene. CDR1 is MNHEY, CDR2 SVGEGT, per germline. The CDR3 totals 13 residues. The V gene lost 0 bases and the J gene lost 3 bases, with 6 bases spanning the gap. Here the CDR3 DNA reads TGTGCCAGCAGTTACTCCGGGTACTACGAGCAGTACTTC. Translated, it gives CASSYSGYYEQYF.

This clone has only one observation. The chain has TRBV29-1 and TRBJ1-5, with a possible D match to TRBD1 (5 bases). CDR1 is SQVTM and CDR2 is ANQGSEA in the germline V gene. CDR3 size: 12 residues. Between the trimmed V and J ends, which lost 4 bases and 1 base, there was a span of 5 bases. CDR3 nucleotide sequence: TGCAGCGTTGCAGGGAGCAATCAGCCCCAGCATTTT. Translating gives CSVAGSNQPQHF. The whole variable domain, filled in from reference TRBV29-1 and TRBJ1-5, reads SAVISQKPSRDICQRGTSLTIQCQVDSQVTMMFWYRQQPGQSLTLIATANQGSEATYESGFVIDKFPISRPNLTFSTLTVSNMSPEDSSIYLCSVAGSNQPQHFGDGTRLSIL.